One and the same sample provided the 30 T cell receptor beta chains below, sequenced in a study of Graves' ophthalmopathy and Graves' hyperthyroidism. Amplified material comprised TCR beta CDR3 regions derived from RNA transcripts. Amplification began with first-round RT-PCR using HTBI primers, then second-round multiplex PCR was performed. TCRdb reprocessed the multiplex PCR reads with MiXCR, giving one entry per CDR3 protein. The sample contains hundreds of thousands of distinct CDR3 sequences, 20% to 25% of which appear only once. The material sequenced was peripheral blood. The receptors come from a young woman with stable Graves' hyperthyroidism.

This clonotype was recorded once. The chain is built from TRBV6-2 or TRBV6-3 and TRBJ1-5; maybe TRBD1 (6 bases). V lost 5 bases and J lost 3, with 14 bases in between. This CDR3 region has 15 residues. The germline CDR1 and CDR2 sequences are MNHEY and SVGEGT. The CDR3 protein is CASSITGFANQPQHF. The CDR3 nucleotides read TGTGCCAGCAGTATCACAGGGTTTGCCAATCAGCCCCAGCATTTT.

Note on this clonotype: The junction shows a germline mismatch at one end, possibly a read error. The V and J genes are TRBV12-3 or TRBV12-4 and TRBJ1-5; possible D gene TRBD1, 5 bases. This CDR3 spans 14 amino acids. The CDR3 DNA reads TGTGCCAGCAGGCGGGGCGCTAACAATCAGCCCCGGCATTTT. Its translation: CASRRGANNQPRHF.

This clonotype was counted at least ten times. J is TRBJ1-5 and V is TRBV9, with 9 bases matching TRBD1. After removal of 6 bases from V and 3 bases from J, the junction contained 13 bases not matched to a gene. The CDR3 loop spans 17 amino acids. Germline lookup yields CDR1 SGDLS and CDR2 YYNGEE. Here the CDR3 reads CASITRRDRVLNQPQHF. The CDR3, as DNA: TGTGCCAGCATAACCCGCCGGGACAGGGTTCTCAATCAGCCCCAGCATTTT.

This clonotype was seen many times. The gene calls are TRBV6-2 or TRBV6-3 and TRBJ2-6; D not resolved. The CDR3 is made up of 15 amino acids. Germline CDR1 is MNHEY and CDR2 is SVGEGT. V gave up 3 bases and J gave up 0 bases, with 6 bases separating them. Here the CDR3 reads CASSYSLSGANVLTF. The CDR3 bases are TGTGCCAGCAGTTATTCGCTCTCTGGGGCCAACGTCCTGACTTTC.

This clonotype came up many times. The chain is built from TRBV4-3 and TRBJ1-5; D ambiguous. The length of the CDR3 is 15 residues. CDR1 is LGHNA and CDR2 is YSLEER in the germline V gene. V shed 0 bases and J shed 0 bases, with 6 bases lying between them. This chain's CDR3 is CASSQEVVSNQPQHF. DNA for the CDR3: TGCGCCAGCAGCCAAGAAGTGGTTAGCAATCAGCCCCAGCATTTT.

To note about this clonotype: This CDR3 is missing its conserved last phenylalanine or tryptophan, likely due to a read error. The limits of the CDR3 on the DNA are not certain, so only TCRdb's listed CDR3 is given. The rearrangement uses TRBV29-1 and TRBJ1-1; TRBD1, the table's D call, lacks a check against the DNA. Looked up from germline, CDR1 is SQVTM and CDR2 is ANQGSEA. The CDR3 length is 13 residues, termini included. The CDR3 protein is CSVAGTANTEALV.

This clonotype was seen many times. V gene TRBV3-1 combines with J gene TRBJ2-5; maybe TRBD2 (5 bases). In germline, CDR1 is LGHDT, CDR2 YNNKEL (reference sequence). V lost 4 bases to trimming and J lost 2 bases, with 23 bases between them. The CDR3 spans 18 residues. Here the CDR3 reads CASSPSPRATGKQETQYF. The CDR3 DNA is TGTGCCAGCAGCCCCTCCCCTCGGGCGACGGGAAAACAAGAGACCCAGTACTTC.

This clonotype was picked up many times. This chain uses TRBV5-1 with TRBJ2-5, with 13 bases lining up with TRBD2. Germline V lookup: CDR1 SGHRS, CDR2 YFSETQ. Germline trimming cut 9 bases from V and 1 base from J; bases unmatched to any gene: 6. CDR3 length: 15 residues. As DNA, the CDR3 is TGCGCCACCTCGGGGACTAGCGGGATCCAAGAGACCCAGTACTTC. It translates to CATSGTSGIQETQYF.

This clonotype showed up many times. The V call is TRBV6-5, the J call TRBJ1-2; D ambiguous. The germline V gene encodes CDR1 MNHEY and CDR2 SVGAGI. V was trimmed by 0 bases and J by 8 bases, leaving 13 bases between them. The CDR3 is made up of 14 amino acids. This chain's CDR3 is CASSYSITDVGYTF. CDR3 DNA: TGTGCCAGCAGTTACTCGATAACGGATGTAGGCTACACCTTC.

This clonotype was counted many times. The CDR3 DNA is TGTGCCAGTGGGCCCCTTATAGCGGGAGGCTCCTACGAGCAGTACTTC. Amino acid sequence: CASGPLIAGGSYEQYF. The rearrangement uses TRBV28 and TRBJ2-7; 10 nucleotides match TRBD2. From germline, CDR1 is MDHEN and CDR2 SYDVKM. The V segment lost 9 bases and the J segment 0 bases; nucleotides outside the gene matches: 11. This CDR3 has 16 residues. The full variable domain, rest sourced from reference TRBV28 and TRBJ2-7, is DVKVTQSSRYLVKRTGEKVFLECVQDMDHENMFWYRQDPGLGLRLIYFSYDVKMKEKGDIPEGYSVSREKKERFSLILESASTNQTSMYLCASGPLIAGGSYEQYFGPGTRLTVT.

This clonotype was counted many times. One junction end disagrees with the germline gene, perhaps due to a read error. This rearrangement joins TRBV12-3 or TRBV12-4 to TRBJ1-6; 8 positions agree with TRBD1. The CDR3 totals 17 residues. As DNA, the CDR3 is TGTGCCAGCAGCTTAGCTACAGGGGGCTCCTATAATTCACCCCTCCACTTT. Encoded protein: CASSLATGGSYNSPLHF.

Many counts were recorded for this clonotype. V usage is TRBV6-1 and J usage is TRBJ2-5; 8 nucleotides agree with TRBD1. The trim removed 5 bases at V and 5 bases at J, leaving 4 bases unmatched. This CDR3 has 13 residues. CDR1 is MNHNS, CDR2 SASEGT, per germline. The CDR3 loop reads CASSRTGTETQYF. CDR3 sequence (DNA): TGTGCCAGCAGTCGGACAGGGACCGAGACCCAGTACTTC.

Many counts were recorded for this clonotype. The rearrangement uses TRBV20-1 and TRBJ1-2, with D perhaps matching TRBD1 (6 bases). Deletions cut 2 bases from V and 10 bases from J, with 14 bases between. The length of the CDR3 is 12 residues. Germline V gene lookup returns CDR1 DFQATT and CDR2 SNEGSKA (reference sequence). The CDR3 spells CSARPDRDHYTF. CDR3 DNA: TGCAGTGCTAGACCGGACAGAGACCACTACACCTTC.

This chain links TRBV27 with TRBJ1-5; no reliable D call. Trimming pared 3 bases from V and 4 bases from J, leaving 7 bases between. CDR3 length: 13 amino acids. Germline V gives CDR1 MNHEY, CDR2 SMNVEV (reference sequence). DNA for the CDR3: TGTGCCAGCAGTTTCCTCGTGAATCAGCCCCAGCATTTT. This encodes CASSFLVNQPQHF.

This clonotype was seen ten or more times. This chain connects TRBV29-1 to TRBJ2-7, with D perhaps matching TRBD2 (6 bases). The ends were cut back, 5 bases at V and 1 base at J, with 12 bases in the middle. The CDR3 covers 13 residues. Germline CDR1 reads SQVTM; CDR2 reads ANQGSEA. This CDR3 is CSVLGRWSYEQYF. CDR3 sequence (DNA): TGCAGCGTTCTGGGGAGGTGGTCCTACGAGCAGTACTTC.

Many counts were recorded for this clonotype. Given the absence of the conserved phenylalanine or tryptophan at the CDR3 end, a read error is likely. Because the CDR3's place on the DNA is in doubt, the DNA is left out and the CDR3 is given as listed by TCRdb. The chain recombines TRBV15 with TRBJ2-3; the table's D gene call, TRBD2, was not cross checked with the DNA. The CDR3 is 15 amino acids long, termini counted. Germline V gene data show CDR1 as LNHNV and CDR2 as YYDKDF (reference sequence). CDR3 region: CATSRDRGLAGATML.

CDR3 sequence: CASSKRGREAFF. CDR3 DNA sequence: TGTGCCAGCAGTAAACGGGGACGAGAAGCTTTCTTT. The chain carries TRBV6-4 and TRBJ1-1; weak D call: TRBD1 (5 bases). V shed 5 bases and J shed 8 bases, with 12 bases lying between them. This CDR3 region has 12 residues. Germline V gives CDR1 MRHNA, CDR2 SNTAGT.

A few counts support this clonotype. J is TRBJ2-5 and V is TRBV25-1; TRBD2 matches 8 bases. The V gene's germline CDR1 is MGHDK and CDR2 SYGVNS. V was pared by 4 bases and J by 1 base, with 11 bases of the junction left unmatched. This CDR3 has 17 residues. The CDR3 loop reads CASSASGTSRLQETQYF. The CDR3 DNA reads TGTGCCAGCAGTGCCTCCGGGACTAGTCGTCTCCAAGAGACCCAGTACTTC.

The table lists this clonotype with a few counts. CDR3 residues: CASSLTGGGDDEQYF. The CDR3 DNA is TGTGCCAGCAGCCTAACAGGGGGGGGGGACGACGAGCAGTACTTC. The chain joins TRBV7-9 to TRBJ2-7; possibly TRBD1 for D (8 bases). Germline V CDR1 and CDR2: SEHNR, FQNEAQ (reference sequence). The length of the CDR3 is 15 residues. Trimming took off 5 bases at V and 5 bases at J, with 19 bases between the two ends. The full variable domain, completed using reference TRBV7-9 and TRBJ2-7, is DTGVSQNPRHKITKRGQNVTFRCDPISEHNRLYWYRQTLGQGPEFLTYFQNEAQLEKSRLLSDRFSAERPKGSFSTLEIQRTEQGDSAMYLCASSLTGGGDDEQYFGPGTRLTVT.

This clonotype was detected many times. The genes are TRBV3-1 and TRBJ1-6; D remains unclear. The CDR3 has 13 residues. Trimming took 4 bases from V and 7 from J, leaving 8 bases between them. In germline, CDR1 is LGHDT, CDR2 YNNKEL (reference sequence). CDR3 protein: CASSPELNSPLHF. The CDR3 DNA is TGTGCCAGCAGCCCGGAACTCAATTCACCCCTCCACTTT.

This clonotype was recorded at least ten times. The chain uses TRBV7-2 and TRBJ2-7; 10 bases agree with TRBD2. There are 14 residues in the CDR3. The J segment lost 7 bases and the V segment lost 5 bases, leaving 8 bases of the junction unmatched. Germline assignment: CDR1 SGHTA and CDR2 FQGNSA. The CDR3 region has the DNA TGTGCCAGCAGCGGAGCGGGAGGGCCGAGGGAGCAGTACTTC. Translation gives CASSGAGGPREQYF.

Many counts were recorded for this clonotype. The chain joins TRBV19 to TRBJ2-5, with D possibly being TRBD1 or TRBD2 (5 bases each). The CDR3 runs to 13 residues. Looked up from germline, CDR1 is LNHDA and CDR2 is SQIVND (reference sequence). V dropped 9 bases and J dropped 5 bases, with 16 bases sitting between them. Written as DNA, the CDR3 is TGTGCCAGCGGGGCCGGGGTAAGGGAGACCCAGTACTTC. This translates into CASGAGVRETQYF.

This clonotype was counted ten times or more. The rearrangement joins TRBV24-1 to TRBJ2-2; no definite D call. The germline V gene encodes CDR1 KGHDR and CDR2 SFDVKD. V lost 4 bases to trimming and J lost 0 bases, with 17 bases between them. CDR3 length: 18 residues. This CDR3 is CATSDSTLLYANTGELFF. CDR3 bases: TGTGCCACCAGTGACTCGACCCTCCTGTACGCGAACACCGGGGAGCTGTTTTTT.

This clonotype appeared many times. The chain employs TRBV5-1 and TRBJ1-1; D is possibly TRBD1 (5 bases). The V and J ends lost 2 bases and 3 bases respectively, with 17 bases between them. The CDR3 runs 16 residues. The germline V gene has CDR1 SGHRS and CDR2 YFSETQ. CDR3 amino acids: CASSFLSGTPDTEAFF. The CDR3, as DNA: TGCGCCAGCAGCTTTCTAAGCGGGACCCCCGACACTGAAGCTTTCTTT.

Many counts were recorded for this clonotype. The chain links TRBV28 to TRBJ2-7; the D is unclear. CDR3 length: 11 residues. Deletions cut 2 bases from V and 5 bases from J, with 4 bases between. Germline CDR1 and CDR2: MDHEN and SYDVKM. This CDR3 is CASSLIDEQYF. The DNA for the CDR3 is TGTGCCAGCAGTTTAATAGACGAGCAGTACTTC.

This chain connects TRBV12-3 or TRBV12-4 to TRBJ1-6; D is ambiguous. Between the trimmed V and J ends, which lost 5 bases and 9 bases, there was a span of 17 bases. The CDR3 loop spans 15 amino acids. The CDR3 loop is CASSGSRETLSPLHF. The CDR3 DNA reads as TGTGCCAGCAGTGGATCGAGGGAGACCCTTTCACCCCTCCACTTT.

There are many counts of this clonotype. The genes are TRBV29-1 and TRBJ2-2; 7 bases map to TRBD1. Germline V gene data show CDR1 as SQVTM and CDR2 as ANQGSEA. Germline trimming cut 7 bases from V and 8 bases from J; bases unmatched to any gene: 7. CDR3 length: 12 residues. CDR3 nucleotide sequence: TGCAGCGGAACAGGGGTGAAAGGGGAGCTGTTTTTT. It yields the protein CSGTGVKGELFF.

This clonotype has a count of ten or more. This sequence joins TRBV4-1 and TRBJ2-5, with D uncertain. This CDR3 is built from 15 residues. V was pared by 1 base and J by 5 bases, with 14 bases between. Germline V gene lookup returns CDR1 MGHRA and CDR2 YSYEKL. The CDR3 protein is CASSQGFGIGETQYF. The CDR3 DNA reads as TGCGCCAGCAGCCAAGGGTTCGGAATCGGGGAGACCCAGTACTTC.

As concerns this clonotype: The conserved phenylalanine or tryptophan is not found at the CDR3 terminus, so this likely reflects a read error. The chain employs TRBV11-2 and TRBJ1-2; perhaps TRBD1 as D (5 bases). CDR1 is SGHAT and CDR2 is FQNNGV in the germline V gene. CDR3 length equals 13 residues. The V gene lost 8 bases and the J gene lost 3 bases, with 13 bases spanning the gap. CDR3 coding DNA: TGTGCCAGCTCGAGGGGTTTCGACTATGGCTACACCTTG. Translation: CASSRGFDYGYTL.

This clonotype has only one observation. V usage is TRBV12-5 and J usage is TRBJ2-5; D is ambiguous. Germline CDR1 is LGHNT and CDR2 is FRNRAP. V was pared by 1 base and J by 1 base, with 7 bases between. The CDR3 extends over 14 amino acids. The CDR3: CASGLEGIQETQYF. DNA of the CDR3: TGTGCTAGTGGTTTGGAAGGGATCCAAGAGACCCAGTACTTC.